Sequencing of this T cell receptor beta chain was carried out in a study of vaccination effects on CD4 cells after COVID-19. The CDR3 is made up of 12 amino acids. Germline loops: CDR1 SNHLY, CDR2 FYNNEI. Trimming took 9 bases from V and 3 from J, leaving 9 bases between them. ViraFEST used viral peptide pools to expand antigen-specific CD4+ T cells before sequencing. Investigators separated out CD4+ T cells once around nine days of culture had passed. Participants got two doses of BNT162b2 or mRNA-1273 vaccine. The repertoire was sequenced with immunoSEQ multiplex PCR; TCRdb's copy has only in-frame clones and lacks some. The table lists about 48,000 clones, 65% to 75% of them singletons. In regard to this clone: What it binds is not known.

This sequence was found in a human donor who received a COVID-19 vaccine. Source: CD4+ T cells from PBMCs cultured with HCoV-OC43 spike peptides, taken after COVID-19 vaccination. Subset reported: HCoV-OC43 spike overlapping peptide pool stimulation. The rearrangement joins TRBV2 to TRBJ1-3; D might be TRBD1 (5 bases). DNA of the CDR3: TGTGCCAGGAAAGGGGATGGAAACACCATATATTTT. It is translated as CARKGDGNTIYF.